The TCR beta chain under discussion was sequenced for a study of blood T cell repertoires in COVID-19. Study in general: Donors in the United States, Italy and Spain gave samples during acute or convalescent COVID-19.

In this sample, this clone turned up once. Study processing details: Researchers report that nucleated cell counts were estimated from reference gene primer amplification. Measured with immunoSEQ multiplex PCR; TCRdb has only the in-frame clones, and not every one. For V, J and clone size, that table is used; D and trimming come from the DNA. The sample has around 50,000 clones, about 80% seen once. This receptor was taken from a woman aged 55-75 years with acute or convalescent COVID-19. The material sequenced was peripheral blood.

CDR3 in DNA: TGTGCCAGCAGTGGGGTGGACAGGGGAAAGGGAAATAGCAATCAGCCCCAGCATTTT. This codes for CASSGVDRGKGNSNQPQHF. The chain couples TRBV2 to TRBJ1-5, with 9 nucleotides matching TRBD1. Germline V gives CDR1 SNHLY, CDR2 FYNNEI. The trim removed 4 bases at V and 0 bases at J, leaving 13 bases unmatched. This CDR3 region has 19 residues.